This note documents a single T cell receptor beta chain sequence. Its binding antigen is unknown. Base qualities are not recorded, but no much larger clone differs from it by a single base. This specimen belongs to a study of vaccination and CD4 T cells after COVID-19 (dated by TCRdb to between 2022 and 2023). Context from the whole study: Every convalescent patient had a positive nasal swab PCR test for SARS-CoV-2, with mild disease in 9 or 10 patients and severe disease in one. In the convalescent cohort there were six males and four females, among whom were two Hispanic individuals, seven Caucasians, two Asians and one multiracial person. Two doses of either the Pfizer-BioNTech BNT162b2 vaccine (n=8) or the Moderna mRNA-1273 vaccine (n=2) were administered to participants. Post-COVID blood samples were collected from convalescent patients a median of around 96 days after diagnosis, with a range of roughly 35 to 180 days. Post-vaccine blood samples were taken a median of approximately 70 days after the second vaccine dose, with a range of roughly 13 to 250 days. Culture stimuli were overlapping spike peptide pools from SARS-CoV-2 and from the common cold coronaviruses HCoV-NL63, HCoV-OC43 and HCoV-229E. Control cultures received a CEFX viral epitope pool as the positive control, an HIV-1 Nef peptide pool as the negative control, or no peptide. The spike-specific CD4+ TCR repertoire was compared before and after mRNA vaccination in 10 COVID-19 convalescent patients and a few infection-naive healthy vaccine recipients.

The library was built by means of PCR. At the Johns Hopkins FTIC core, DNA from the cultured CD4+ T cells underwent TCR sequencing with the Oncomine TCR Beta short-read assay. Genomic DNA was extracted from the cultured CD4+ T cells with the QIAamp micro DNA kit. The Oncomine TCR Beta libraries from cultured CD4+ T cells were pooled using unique dual indexes and then sequenced on an Illumina iSeq 100. The study's processing was this. Non-productive sequences were removed, and CDR3s that did not start with C, did not end with F or W, or were shorter than 7 amino acids were discarded. Antigen-specific clonotypes were identified with the MANAFEST web application by comparing peptide-stimulated wells with reference and other culture wells. Positive clones required FDR below 0.05, an odds ratio above 5, and productive frequency above 0.1% in at least two of three replicate wells. Clonotypes that were significantly expanded in both SARS-CoV-2 spike wells and at least one common cold coronavirus spike condition were defined as cross-reactive. Using R version 3.6.1, CDR3 homology was evaluated through Levenshtein distances (stringdist) along with unrooted phylogenetic trees (ape). The raw public data were reprocessed by TCRdb itself: fastp quality trimming at Q25, MiXCR clonotype calling, in-frame beta chains only. Entries that share a CDR3 protein sequence are merged under the most common genes and DNA. None of the V and J calls come from the authors' own analysis; TCRdb made them. This sample lists around 19,000 distinct CDR3 sequences; almost 50% were detected once. The leading ten clones occupy over 5% of the sample.

Results the study describes overall, beyond this receptor: Among the post-vaccine SARS-CoV-2-reactive clones in convalescent patients, a median around 86% showed up only after vaccination, which suggests vaccine-specific priming. An increase in the median number of SARS-CoV-2-reactive clonotypes from approximately 21 after infection to roughly 38 after vaccination was observed, but the change was not found to be significant. Of the vaccine-specific clones found in convalescent patients, nearly all (304 of 307) were mono-reactive for SARS-CoV-2 spike instead of being cross-reactive with common cold coronaviruses. The study included relatively few convalescent patients and did not analyze early timepoints after natural infection.

The treatment or condition label, read with the paper, signifies: roughly 10-day PBMC culture with coronavirus spike peptide pools or control peptides (ViraFEST assay). The study used the ViraFEST assay, which expanded antigen-specific T cells with peptide pools and then identified expanded clonotypes by TCR sequencing. The convalescent patients' positive SARS-CoV-2 PCR tests were from March to December 2020, which was before the Alpha, Beta and Delta variants emerged in the United States. Under 2.5 million PBMCs per well were cultured in IMDM with about 5% human AB serum and approximately 10 IU/ml IL-2, plus 10 ug/ml peptide pools. Half of the culture medium was replaced with fresh IL-2-containing medium on days 3 and 7. Once the cells had been in culture for less than 12 days, the EasySep CD4+ T cell isolation kit was used to isolate CD4+ T cells by negative selection. Ficoll-Paque Plus gradient centrifugation was used to isolate PBMCs from whole blood, and the isolated PBMCs were then either used fresh or cryopreserved at -140C. Culture conditions were generally each tested in triplicate wells.

The CDR3 covers 17 residues, taking in both the cysteine and the phenylalanine. The CDR3 DNA has 51 bases and is translated from base 1. Ends trimmed: V by 10 bases, J by 3 bases; bases unmatched to a gene: 20. The germline V gene supplies CDR1 SNHLY and CDR2 FYNNEI. Input material: CD4+ T cells from blood, cultured in vitro. This clonotype originated in a human donor who had recovered from COVID-19. The chain couples TRBV2 to TRBJ1-1; TRBD1 matches 7 bases in the middle. The base sequence is TGTGCCACCAATCCTACAGGGGCTGGTTTGAGGTACACTGAAGCTTTCTTT. This sequence encodes CATNPTGAGLRYTEAFF. Reference TRBV2 and TRBJ1-1 genes cover what lies past the CDR3, so the full variable domain is EPEVTQTPSHQVTQMGQEVILRCVPISNHLYFYWYRQILGQKVEFLVSFYNNEISEKSEIFDDQFSVERPDGSNFTLKIRSTKLEDSAMYFCATNPTGAGLRYTEAFFGQGTRLTVV.